What follows are 18 T cell receptor beta chains derived from one specimen sequenced in a study of T-cell reconstitution after alpha-beta-depleted transplantation in children. Preparation of the TCRbeta library involved a method that used unique molecular identifiers. TCRdb recomputed calls from the PCR reads with MiXCR, one row per CDR3 protein. Of some 70,000 distinct CDR3 sequences listed, roughly 4.4% are singletons. The starting material was PBMCs, mostly from graft donor cells, obtained 180 days after TCRalphabeta/CD19-depleted stem cell transplant. The receptors derive from a boy younger than two who had a stem cell transplant for acute myeloid leukemia, so the T cells may come from the graft donor.

This clonotype was seen many times. The chain combines TRBV5-1 with TRBJ2-1; 16 nucleotides line up with TRBD2. Trimming cost V 4 bases and J 2 bases; bases outside gene matches: 6. CDR1 is SGHRS, CDR2 YFSETQ, per germline. There are 18 residues in the CDR3. CDR3 coding DNA: TGCGCCAGCAGCCCGGGACTAGCGGGGGGGCCCCCCTACAATGAGCAGTTCTTC. It is translated as CASSPGLAGGPPYNEQFF.

This clonotype has ten or more counts. The chain carries TRBV5-1 and TRBJ2-7, with D maybe TRBD2 (5 bases). Trimming stripped 1 base from V and 6 bases from J, with 17 bases between. The CDR3 runs to 15 residues. Germline V gene data show CDR1 as SGHRS and CDR2 as YFSETQ. The CDR3 DNA reads TGCGCCAGCAGCTTGCGCGAGAGGGAAGTGGGCGAGCAGTACTTC. Protein sequence: CASSLREREVGEQYF.

This clonotype was recorded at least ten times. CDR3 protein: CASSLVGRADTQYF. CDR3 nucleotides: TGTGCCAGCAGCTTAGTTGGGAGGGCAGATACGCAGTATTTT. The chain couples TRBV11-2 to TRBJ2-3; 7 positions agree with TRBD2. This CDR3 has 14 residues. Unmatched junction bases numbered 2, after V lost 1 base and J lost 4 bases. Germline V gene lookup returns CDR1 SGHAT and CDR2 FQNNGV. Based on the CDR3 plus reference TRBV11-2 and TRBJ2-3, the full variable domain is EAGVAQSPRYKIIEKRQSVAFWCNPISGHATLYWYQQILGQGPKLLIQFQNNGVVDDSQLPKDRFSAERLKGVDSTLKIQPAKLEDSAVYLCASSLVGRADTQYFGPGTRLTVL.

Many counts were recorded for this clonotype. V gene TRBV20-1 combines with J gene TRBJ2-7; maybe TRBD2 (6 bases). V lost 0 bases, J lost 2 bases, and 14 bases lay in between. There are 15 residues in the CDR3. CDR1 is DFQATT, CDR2 SNEGSKA, per germline (reference sequence). CDR3 sequence reads: CSARDVGTATYEQYF. CDR3 nucleotides: TGCAGTGCTAGAGACGTTGGGACTGCGACCTACGAGCAGTACTTC.

This clonotype was recorded at least ten times. The gene calls are TRBV19 and TRBJ1-5; D is undetermined. V was clipped by 3 bases and J by 1 base, with 10 bases between them. The germline V gene has CDR1 LNHDA and CDR2 SQIVND (reference sequence). CDR3 length: 15 residues. DNA of the CDR3: TGTGCCAGTAGTATCCTCCCGGGAAGCAATCAGCCCCAGCATTTT. Translating it yields CASSILPGSNQPQHF.

This clonotype was observed many times. This rearrangement joins TRBV7-9 to TRBJ2-1; D call uncertain. CDR3 length: 17 amino acids. CDR1 and CDR2 from the germline V gene are SEHNR and FQNEAQ (reference sequence). Trimming stripped 0 bases from V and 4 bases from J, with 16 bases between. CDR3 sequence (DNA): TGTGCCAGCAGCTTAGCAATAACAGAAACGGGTTACAATGAGCAGTTCTTC. Its translation is CASSLAITETGYNEQFF.

This clonotype was detected many times. This chain links TRBV7-9 with TRBJ1-6; 8 bases match TRBD1. The ends lost 2 bases at V and 8 bases at J; junction bases unmatched: 2. The CDR3 spans 14 residues. Per the germline V gene, CDR1 is SEHNR and CDR2 is FQNEAQ (reference sequence). Here the CDR3 DNA reads TGTGCCAGCAGCTTAAAGACAGGGGATTCACCCCTCCACTTT. This gives the protein CASSLKTGDSPLHF.

This clonotype was seen many times. The chain employs TRBV12-3 or TRBV12-4 and TRBJ2-3, with 11 bases that match TRBD2. V was clipped by 2 bases and J by 2 bases; unmatched bases: 9. This CDR3 region has 18 residues. CDR3 amino acids: CASSLRGSGGGITDTQYF. The CDR3 region has the DNA TGTGCCAGCAGTTTACGTGGTAGCGGGGGGGGTATCACAGATACGCAGTATTTT.

This clonotype was seen ten or more times. The V gene is TRBV12-3 or TRBV12-4, the J gene TRBJ2-2, with unresolved D. Trimming removed 3 bases from V and 1 base from J, with 15 bases in between. The CDR3 runs 17 residues. CDR3 region: CASSFKYDHGNTGELFF. CDR3 nucleotides: TGTGCCAGCAGTTTTAAGTATGATCACGGGAACACCGGGGAGCTGTTTTTT.

The rearrangement links TRBV29-1 to TRBJ2-5; either TRBD1 or TRBD2 may fit D (5 bases each). Looked up from germline, CDR1 is SQVTM and CDR2 is ANQGSEA. The V gene lost 6 bases and the J gene lost 4 bases, with 18 bases spanning the gap. The CDR3 extends over 14 amino acids. CDR3 coding DNA: TGCAGCGTAGCCGGGACCCCTCGGGGAGAGACCCAGTACTTC. Amino acids: CSVAGTPRGETQYF.

This clonotype came up many times. The chain employs TRBV12-3 or TRBV12-4 and TRBJ2-5, with a weak D call TRBD1 (5 bases). The CDR3 has 17 residues. V lost 4 bases to trimming and J lost 7 bases, with 25 bases between them. The CDR3 nucleotides read TGTGCCAGCAGTTCCCCCCCCGACAGTGCCCGTCTAGGGACCCAGTACTTC. Its translation: CASSSPPDSARLGTQYF.

This clonotype was picked up many times. This chain uses TRBV23-1 with TRBJ2-7, with D possibly TRBD1 on 5 matching bases. TRBV23-1 carries the ORF label, with uncertain function. The V gene lost 7 bases and the J gene lost 2 bases, with 18 bases spanning the gap. This CDR3 comprises 15 residues. The CDR3 sequence: CASTLPSRVAYEQYV. The CDR3 DNA reads TGCGCCAGCACCCTCCCGAGCAGGGTAGCCTACGAGCAGTACGTC.

This clonotype came up many times. The chain employs TRBV7-9 and TRBJ2-4; 8 bases map to TRBD1. The V segment lost 4 bases and the J segment 11 bases; nucleotides outside the gene matches: 7. Per germline, CDR1 SEHNR and CDR2 FQNEAQ (reference sequence). There are 13 residues in the CDR3. CDR3 bases: TGTGCCAGCAGCTCCGACAGGGGAACTTTTCAGTACTTC. Its translation: CASSSDRGTFQYF.

This clonotype has at least ten counts. The chain joins TRBV27 to TRBJ1-5; a weak D match, TRBD1 (6 bases). The germline V gene has CDR1 MNHEY and CDR2 SMNVEV (reference sequence). The V and J ends lost 0 bases and 0 bases respectively, with 15 bases between them. The CDR3 consists of 18 residues. As DNA, the CDR3 is TGTGCCAGCAGTTTATCGGAGGGGGACACAACTAGCAATCAGCCCCAGCATTTT. It yields the protein CASSLSEGDTTSNQPQHF.

Ten or more counts support this clonotype. For the CDR3, the DNA is TGCAGTGCTAGAGGGGACTCTGGAAACACCATATATTTT. Translation: CSARGDSGNTIYF. The chain carries TRBV20-1 and TRBJ1-3; D not certain. Germline values: CDR1 DFQATT, CDR2 SNEGSKA (reference sequence). The V gene lost 1 base and the J gene lost 0 bases, with 4 bases spanning the gap. CDR3 length: 13 amino acids.

V is TRBV28 and J is TRBJ1-5; D call uncertain. Germline V gene lookup returns CDR1 MDHEN and CDR2 SYDVKM. V was cut by 10 bases and J by 3 bases, with 16 bases left in between. The CDR3 is made up of 14 amino acids. In DNA form, the CDR3 reads TGTGCCATGGGCCCCTGGCGGTTCAATCAGCCCCAGCATTTT. Translated, it gives CAMGPWRFNQPQHF.

This clonotype was seen many times. DNA of the CDR3: TGCGCCAGCAGCTTGGGACATCGCACCGGGGAGCTGTTTTTT. Protein: CASSLGHRTGELFF. V gene TRBV5-1 combines with J gene TRBJ2-2, with unresolved D. Trimming left V 0 bases short and J 4 bases short, with 7 bases between. The V gene's germline CDR1 is SGHRS and CDR2 YFSETQ. CDR3 length: 14 residues.

In DNA, the CDR3 is TGTGCCAGCAGCGGAGCCTACGAGCAGTACGTC. This codes for CASSGAYEQYV. The chain uses TRBV7-9 and TRBJ2-7; unclear D gene. With 5 bases removed from V and 2 bases from J, the gap between germline ends came to 4 bases. Germline CDR1 reads SEHNR; CDR2 reads FQNEAQ (reference sequence). This CDR3 has 11 residues.